The 8 T cell receptor beta chains below all came from one sample that was sequenced in a study of cytomegalovirus exposure and HLA in healthy donors. Repertoires were generated with immunoSEQ multiplex PCR, while TCRdb's copy carries only in-frame clones and drops some. The sample records some 150,000 clones, 70% to 90% being singletons. The sequencing sample was made of PBMCs. The source of these receptors is a woman younger than 35 in good health and CMV-seropositive.

The chain recombines TRBV28 with TRBJ1-5; D not certain. V shed 7 bases and J shed 5 bases, with 9 bases lying between them. Per the germline V gene, CDR1 is MDHEN and CDR2 is SYDVKM. This CDR3 is built from 12 residues. The CDR3 sequence is CASNRGYQPQHF. As DNA, the CDR3 is TGTGCCAGCAATAGAGGGTATCAGCCCCAGCATTTT. Variable domain in full (rest from reference TRBV28 and TRBJ1-5): DVKVTQSSRYLVKRTGEKVFLECVQDMDHENMFWYRQDPGLGLRLIYFSYDVKMKEKGDIPEGYSVSREKKERFSLILESASTNQTSMYLCASNRGYQPQHFGDGTRLSIL.

The V call is TRBV27, the J call TRBJ2-3; 13 positions match TRBD2. Germline V gene data show CDR1 as MNHEY and CDR2 as SMNVEV (reference sequence). V gave up 2 bases and J gave up 0 bases; unmatched junction bases: 5. This CDR3 has 18 amino acids. Written as DNA, the CDR3 is TGTGCCAGCAGTTTAGGGACTAGCGGGATCCTGAGCACAGATACGCAGTATTTT. It encodes CASSLGTSGILSTDTQYF.

This clone was recorded only once. The chain combines TRBV2 with TRBJ2-1; 10 bases agree with TRBD1. Germline values: CDR1 SNHLY, CDR2 FYNNEI. The CDR3 loop spans 15 amino acids. Losses at the gene ends were 6 bases for V and 4 bases for J; bases not matched to a gene: 6. This CDR3 reads CASSPGTGAYNEQFF. The CDR3, as DNA: TGTGCCAGCAGCCCCGGGACAGGGGCTTACAATGAGCAGTTCTTC.

This clone has a single count. V gene TRBV6-4 combines with J gene TRBJ2-3; D not resolved. Germline V gene data show CDR1 as MRHNA and CDR2 as SNTAGT. V lost 2 bases and J 10 bases, leaving 13 bases between the germline ends. The CDR3 is 13 residues long. The CDR3 sequence is CASSDDTGSAQYF. The CDR3 DNA reads as TGTGCCAGCAGTGACGATACGGGTTCTGCGCAGTATTTT.

This clone has a single count. This chain connects TRBV30 to TRBJ2-1; unclear D gene. CDR1 is GTSNPN, CDR2 SVGIG, per germline (reference sequence). V was clipped by 0 bases and J by 9 bases, with 9 bases between them. The CDR3 covers 12 residues. Here the CDR3 reads CAWSVKASEQFF. CDR3 DNA sequence: TGTGCCTGGAGTGTAAAAGCGTCTGAGCAGTTCTTC. Looking up the rest from reference TRBV30 and TRBJ2-1 gives the full variable domain: SQTIHQWPATLVQPVGSPLSLECTVEGTSNPNLYWYRQAAGRGLQLLFYSVGIGQISSEVPQNLSASRPQDRQFILSSKKLLLSDSGFYLCAWSVKASEQFFGPGTRLTVL.

The chain has TRBV6-1 and TRBJ2-2, with D unclear. The CDR3 loop spans 15 amino acids. In germline, CDR1 is MNHNS, CDR2 SASEGT. The V gene lost 2 bases and the J gene lost 1 base, with 8 bases spanning the gap. The CDR3 nucleotides are TGTGCCAGCAGTGAACAACCCAGGAACACCGGGGAGCTGTTTTTT. It is translated as CASSEQPRNTGELFF.

This chain links TRBV10-3 with TRBJ2-1; the match to TRBD2 covers 13 bases. The CDR3 length is 16 residues. The V and J ends lost 4 bases and 3 bases, in that order; junction bases with no gene match: 3. Germline CDR1 ENHRY, CDR2 SYGVKD. The CDR3 protein is CAISGRTSGSYNEQFF. The CDR3 region has the DNA TGTGCCATCAGTGGGCGGACTAGCGGGAGCTACAATGAGCAGTTCTTC.

The chain combines TRBV6-4 with TRBJ2-1; 7 positions match TRBD2. The CDR3 extends over 13 amino acids. Germline V gives CDR1 MRHNA, CDR2 SNTAGT. V was pared by 2 bases and J by 8 bases, with 3 bases of the junction left unmatched. The CDR3: CASSDGGVDEQFF. The CDR3 bases are TGTGCCAGCAGTGACGGGGGGGTGGATGAGCAGTTCTTC.